This entry lists 31 T cell receptor beta chains sequenced from one sample in a study of blood T cell repertoires in COVID-19. TCRdb keeps only in-frame clones here, not all; method: immunoSEQ multiplex PCR. The repertoire consists of tens of thousands of clones, with roughly 91% occurring once and the leading ten covering around 1.5%. The sequenced sample consisted of peripheral blood. These TCRs come from a human donor in a cohort sampled during active COVID-19.

This rearrangement joins TRBV28 to TRBJ2-2, with 7 bases identical to TRBD1. V was clipped by 5 bases and J by 7 bases; unmatched bases: 13. Germline lookup yields CDR1 MDHEN and CDR2 SYDVKM. This CDR3 comprises 16 residues. The CDR3 DNA sequence: TGTGCCAGCAGTCTCACCGACAGGGTTGGGCTCGGGGAGCTGTTTTTT. Amino acids: CASSLTDRVGLGELFF.

The V gene is TRBV25-1, the J gene TRBJ1-2, with 7 bases identical to TRBD1. V dropped 5 bases and J dropped 7; count of bases not matched to a gene: 4. CDR1 and CDR2 from the germline V gene are MGHDK and SYGVNS. The CDR3 spans 12 residues. CDR3 loop: CASSKTGVGYTF. CDR3 nucleotide sequence: TGTGCCAGCAGTAAAACAGGGGTTGGCTACACCTTC.

The chain is built from TRBV5-4 and TRBJ2-3; 8 bases match TRBD1. Per the germline V gene, CDR1 is SGHNT and CDR2 is YYREEE (reference sequence). The CDR3 runs to 15 residues. The J segment lost 1 base and the V segment lost 4 bases, leaving 5 bases of the junction unmatched. The CDR3 nucleotides read TGTGCCAGCAGCCTCCGGGACAGGCGCACAGATACGCAGTATTTT. As protein: CASSLRDRRTDTQYF.

V usage is TRBV28 and J usage is TRBJ2-7, with 7 bases that match TRBD1. Unmatched junction bases numbered 7, after V lost 7 bases and J lost 4 bases. The CDR3 spans 13 residues. The germline V gene encodes CDR1 MDHEN and CDR2 SYDVKM. CDR3 amino acids: CASIGGIGYEQYF. CDR3 nucleotide sequence: TGTGCCAGCATAGGGGGCATTGGGTACGAGCAGTACTTC.

This clone has more than one count but fewer than ten. V and J are TRBV2 and TRBJ1-6, with D tentatively TRBD1 (5 bases). From germline, CDR1 is SNHLY and CDR2 FYNNEI. V shed 7 bases and J shed 9 bases, with 19 bases lying between them. The CDR3 sequence is 15 residues long. CDR3 sequence (DNA): TGTGCCAGCACCGAGACAGCATCTAGGGGTTCACCCCTCCACTTT. Encoded protein: CASTETASRGSPLHF. Full variable domain (missing parts from reference TRBV2 and TRBJ1-6): EPEVTQTPSHQVTQMGQEVILRCVPISNHLYFYWYRQILGQKVEFLVSFYNNEISEKSEIFDDQFSVERPDGSNFTLKIRSTKLEDSAMYFCASTETASRGSPLHFGNGTRLTVT.

This chain connects TRBV5-1 to TRBJ2-7, with 14 bases aligning to TRBD2. V shed 4 bases, J shed 6 bases, and the junction held 9 bases outside the gene matches. CDR3 length: 16 amino acids. The V gene's germline CDR1 is SGHRS and CDR2 YFSETQ. The DNA of the CDR3 is TGCGCCAGCAGCCCGGGGGGACTAGCGGGAGAGTTCGAGCAGTACTTC. Amino acids: CASSPGGLAGEFEQYF.

V and J are TRBV6-2 or TRBV6-3 and TRBJ1-5; D is perhaps TRBD1 (5 bases). The V and J ends lost 4 bases and 4 bases respectively, with 14 bases between them. Germline values: CDR1 MNHEY, CDR2 SVGEGT. This CDR3 region has 15 residues. Here the CDR3 reads CASSSRESGNQPQHF. DNA for the CDR3: TGTGCCAGCAGTTCCAGGGAAAGTGGAAATCAGCCCCAGCATTTT.

This chain joins TRBV19 and TRBJ2-1; the D gene is possibly TRBD1 (5 bases). The germline CDR1 and CDR2 sequences are LNHDA and SQIVND (reference sequence). The CDR3 contains 15 residues. V was pared by 5 bases and J by 2 bases, with 13 bases between. The CDR3 bases are TGTGCCAGTAGTCAGGGCAGACCAACCTACAATGAGCAGTTCTTC. This sequence encodes CASSQGRPTYNEQFF. The entire variable domain, with the rest obtained from reference TRBV19 and TRBJ2-1, is as follows: DGGITQSPKYLFRKEGQNVTLSCEQNLNHDAMYWYRQDPGQGLRLIYYSQIVNDFQKGDIAEGYSVSREKKESFPLTVTSAQKNPTAFYLCASSQGRPTYNEQFFGPGTRLTVL.

The chain couples TRBV28 to TRBJ2-5; 10 bases fit TRBD1. The CDR3 has 15 residues. CDR1 is MDHEN and CDR2 is SYDVKM in the germline V gene. Trimming cost V 9 bases and J 5 bases; bases outside gene matches: 12. In DNA form, the CDR3 reads TGTGCCAGTAATACACCCCGGACAGGGGGGGAGACCCAGTACTTC. This gives the protein CASNTPRTGGETQYF.

V and J are TRBV7-3 and TRBJ2-7; 11 nucleotides line up with TRBD1. The germline gives CDR1 SGHTA, CDR2 FQGTGA. Trimming took 0 bases from V and 10 from J; bases not matched to a gene: 8. This CDR3 comprises 15 residues. CDR3 sequence: CASSLTGTGGYVQYF. CDR3 DNA sequence: TGTGCCAGCAGCTTAACGGGGACAGGGGGATATGTTCAGTACTTC.

This chain connects TRBV6-2 or TRBV6-3 to TRBJ1-5; TRBD1 is a possible D gene (5 bases). Trimming left V 3 bases short and J 7 bases short, with 10 bases between. CDR1 is MNHEY and CDR2 is SVGEGT in the germline V gene. The CDR3 spans 13 residues. CDR3 in DNA: TGTGCCAGCAGTTATAAGGGGTGGCAGCCCCAGCATTTT. Protein product: CASSYKGWQPQHF.

This clone was seen a single time. The V call is TRBV18, the J call TRBJ2-2; the match to TRBD2 covers 14 bases. V dropped 0 bases and J dropped 4; count of bases not matched to a gene: 13. CDR3 size: 21 residues. CDR1 and CDR2 (germline): KGHSH, LQKENI. The CDR3 here is CASSPPMGVGTSGRSTGELFF. DNA of the CDR3: TGTGCCAGCTCACCACCGATGGGCGTGGGGACTAGCGGGAGATCCACCGGGGAGCTGTTTTTT. Using reference TRBV18 and TRBJ2-2 for the parts outside the CDR3, the full variable domain is NAGVMQNPRHLVRRRGQEARLRCSPMKGHSHVYWYRQLPEEGLKFMVYLQKENIIDESGMPKERFSAEFPKEGPSILRIQQVVRGDSAAYFCASSPPMGVGTSGRSTGELFFGEGSRLTVL.

V usage is TRBV9 and J usage is TRBJ1-2, with a weak D call TRBD1 (5 bases). Trimming stripped 1 base from V and 2 bases from J, with 9 bases between. The CDR3 totals 14 residues. The germline V gene has CDR1 SGDLS and CDR2 YYNGEE. CDR3 bases: TGTGCCAGCAGCGTATGGCAGGGCAACTATGGCTACACCTTC. This translates into CASSVWQGNYGYTF. Full variable domain (outside the CDR3, taken from reference TRBV9 and TRBJ1-2): DSGVTQTPKHLITATGQRVTLRCSPRSGDLSVYWYQQSLDQGLQFLIQYYNGEERAKGNILERFSAQQFPDLHSELNLSSLELGDSALYFCASSVWQGNYGYTFGSGTRLTVV.

This clone was detected only once. V usage is TRBV28 and J usage is TRBJ2-2; the match to TRBD1 covers 7 bases. From germline, CDR1 is MDHEN and CDR2 SYDVKM. The V gene end was trimmed by 4 bases and the J gene end by 3 bases; junction bases not matched to a gene: 5. This CDR3 is 15 amino acids long. The CDR3, as DNA: TGTGCCAGCAGTTCACAGGGGCTATACACCGGGGAGCTGTTTTTT. This gives the protein CASSSQGLYTGELFF.

This clone was observed a single time. The V gene is TRBV10-2, the J gene TRBJ2-3; weak D call: TRBD1 (5 bases). The CDR3 runs 16 residues. Trimming shortened V by 3 bases and J by 6 bases, and 19 bases separated the two germline ends. CDR1 is WSHSY, CDR2 SAAADI, per germline. The CDR3 nucleotides are TGCGCCAGCAGTGACTTTTCGGCAGGGATTAGCGATACGCAGTATTTT. It is translated as CASSDFSAGISDTQYF.

As DNA, the CDR3 is TGTGCCAGCAGCGACGGGACTAGCGGGTACCAAGAGACCCAGTACTTC. This translates into CASSDGTSGYQETQYF. The chain has TRBV5-4 and TRBJ2-5; the match to TRBD2 covers 12 bases. CDR1 and CDR2 from the germline V gene are SGHNT and YYREEE (reference sequence). The CDR3 is made up of 16 amino acids. V was pared by 4 bases and J by 0 bases, with 4 bases of the junction left unmatched.

The chain is built from TRBV5-6 and TRBJ2-1, with 9 bases that match TRBD1. CDR1 is SGHDT, CDR2 YYEEEE, per germline. V trimming: 0 bases; J trimming: 2 bases; junction bases outside the gene matches: 6. The CDR3 has 17 amino acids. DNA of the CDR3: TGTGCCAGCAGCTTGGCCGGGGGGACAGGGCCCTACAATGAGCAGTTCTTC. Amino acids: CASSLAGGTGPYNEQFF.

The chain combines TRBV5-5 with TRBJ2-7; 9 nucleotides align to TRBD2. The CDR3 extends over 15 amino acids. Germline trimming cut 0 bases from V and 3 bases from J; bases unmatched to any gene: 4. Germline V gene data show CDR1 as SGHKS and CDR2 as YYEKEE (reference sequence). The CDR3, as DNA: TGTGCCAGCAGCTTGGTGGGTAGCGGGAGCTACGAGCAGTACTTC. This sequence encodes CASSLVGSGSYEQYF.

This rearrangement joins TRBV6-5 to TRBJ2-3, with D possibly TRBD1 on 6 matching bases. Trimming pared 2 bases from V and 1 base from J, leaving 10 bases between. In germline, CDR1 is MNHEY, CDR2 SVGAGI. This CDR3 is 15 amino acids long. In nucleotides, the CDR3 is TGTGCCAGCAGTTACGGGGGCGACCGCACAGATACGCAGTATTTT. It translates to CASSYGGDRTDTQYF.

V is TRBV7-2 and J is TRBJ1-5; TRBD1 matches 7 bases. Germline V lookup: CDR1 SGHTA, CDR2 FQGNSA. The length of the CDR3 is 14 residues. The V and J ends lost 5 bases and 3 bases, in that order; junction bases with no gene match: 4. For the CDR3, the DNA is TGTGCCAGCAGCCCCGGGACAGTCAATCAGCCCCAGCATTTT. This encodes CASSPGTVNQPQHF.

The gene calls are TRBV11-2 and TRBJ2-3; D perhaps matches TRBD2 (6 bases). The germline CDR1 and CDR2 sequences are SGHAT and FQNNGV. The CDR3 loop spans 13 amino acids. Trimming pared 5 bases from V and 5 bases from J, leaving 11 bases between. The CDR3 is CASSHGSGDTQYF. In DNA form, the CDR3 reads TGTGCCAGCAGCCACGGGAGCGGAGATACGCAGTATTTT.

J is TRBJ1-4 and V is TRBV3-1 (or the pseudogene TRBV3-2), with D unresolved. V dropped 0 bases and J dropped 8 bases, with 13 bases sitting between them. Germline CDR1 is LGHDT and CDR2 is YNNKEL (reference sequence). The CDR3 is 15 residues long. CDR3 residues: CASSQDGNEVEKLFF. In nucleotides, the CDR3 is TGTGCCAGCAGCCAAGACGGGAACGAAGTCGAAAAACTGTTTTTT.

The chain recombines TRBV12-3 or TRBV12-4 with TRBJ1-6; D unclear. Between the trimmed V and J ends, which lost 4 bases and 11 bases, there was a span of 12 bases. This CDR3 spans 13 amino acids. This CDR3 reads CASSSGGLTPLHF. The CDR3 DNA follows: TGTGCCAGCAGTTCGGGCGGGTTAACACCCCTCCACTTT.

The J gene is TRBJ2-1, the V gene TRBV29-1; D perhaps matches TRBD2 (5 bases). Germline CDR1 is SQVTM and CDR2 is ANQGSEA. CDR3 length equals 15 residues. V was cut by 6 bases and J by 0 bases, with 15 bases left in between. The DNA of the CDR3 is TGCAGCGTCAGCCGGGGAGCGAACTCCTACAATGAGCAGTTCTTC. Residues: CSVSRGANSYNEQFF.

The chain joins TRBV5-6 to TRBJ1-4; D ambiguous. The V end lost 0 bases, the J end lost 2 bases, and 14 bases lay between the germline ends. Germline V gene lookup returns CDR1 SGHDT and CDR2 YYEEEE. The CDR3 is 17 residues long. The CDR3, as DNA: TGTGCCAGCAGCTTGGCGGTGGGAGCGGCGACTAATGAAAAACTGTTTTTT. Protein product: CASSLAVGAATNEKLFF.

The chain couples TRBV5-6 to TRBJ2-2; the D gene is possibly TRBD1 (5 bases). The germline V gene has CDR1 SGHDT and CDR2 YYEEEE. Trimming removed 1 base from V and 1 base from J, with 8 bases in between. This CDR3 contains 15 residues. DNA of the CDR3: TGTGCCAGCAGCTTGTTTGACAGGAACACCGGGGAGCTGTTTTTT. Encoded protein: CASSLFDRNTGELFF.

Here the CDR3 reads CASSQGTGAYNEQFF. The CDR3 DNA follows: TGCGCCAGCAGCCAAGGGACAGGGGCCTACAATGAGCAGTTCTTC. The rearrangement uses TRBV4-3 and TRBJ2-1; TRBD1 aligns across 9 bases. The CDR3 is 15 amino acids. From germline, CDR1 is LGHNA and CDR2 YSLEER. V was pared by 1 base and J by 2 bases, with 0 bases of the junction left unmatched.

This sequence joins TRBV7-9 and TRBJ1-2; TRBD1 matches at 11 bases. CDR1 is SEHNR and CDR2 is FQNEAQ in the germline V gene (reference sequence). After removal of 4 bases from V and 3 bases from J, the junction contained 7 bases not matched to a gene. This CDR3 spans 16 amino acids. CDR3 amino acids: CASSSLGQGADYGYTF. The CDR3, as DNA: TGTGCCAGCAGCTCACTCGGACAGGGGGCGGACTATGGCTACACCTTC. Filled out from reference TRBV7-9 and TRBJ1-2, the complete variable domain reads DTGVSQNPRHKITKRGQNVTFRCDPISEHNRLYWYRQTLGQGPEFLTYFQNEAQLEKSRLLSDRFSAERPKGSFSTLEIQRTEQGDSAMYLCASSSLGQGADYGYTFGSGTRLTVV.

The genes are TRBV10-1 and TRBJ2-1; 7 bases are shared with TRBD2. Germline-derived CDR1 and CDR2 are WNHNN and SYGVQD (reference sequence). The CDR3 sequence is 14 residues long. Unmatched junction bases numbered 8, after V lost 2 bases and J lost 10 bases. CDR3 residues: CASSEIGGSGEQFF. The CDR3 coding sequence is TGCGCCAGCAGTGAGATCGGGGGGTCGGGCGAGCAGTTCTTC.

The chain joins TRBV27 to TRBJ2-7; 8 bases are a match to TRBD2. Germline V gene data show CDR1 as MNHEY and CDR2 as SMNVEV (reference sequence). V lost 5 bases to trimming and J lost 3 bases; unmatched junction nucleotides: 9. This CDR3 is 15 amino acids long. The CDR3 here is CASSPPWSGSYEQYF. The CDR3, as DNA: TGTGCCAGCAGTCCTCCATGGAGCGGGAGCTACGAGCAGTACTTC.

This chain connects TRBV6-2 or TRBV6-3 to TRBJ2-3; D gene uncertain. Trimming removed 4 bases from V and 6 bases from J, with 8 bases in between. Germline values: CDR1 MNHEY, CDR2 SVGEGT. The CDR3 has 12 residues. CDR3 coding DNA: TGTGCCAGCAGTTCACAGTGGGATACGCAGTATTTT. Translating gives CASSSQWDTQYF.